The clone carrying this T cell receptor (beta chain) was detected many times. The antigen remains unidentified. This entry comes from a study of identical twins. Findings and limits, study-wide: Monozygotic twin pairs showed more out-of-frame TCR alpha sharing than models estimated. When twins shared out-of-frame alpha sequences, those sequences had excess low generation probability.

The CDR3 spans 17 residues. V lost 0 bases and J 3 bases, leaving 17 bases between the germline ends. Germline CDR1 is LGHNA and CDR2 is YNFKEQ. One entry per CDR3 protein results from TCRdb running MiXCR on the 5' RACE reads. The table records about 660,000 distinct CDR3 sequences, 8.5% to 9% of them present only once. Separately, the same data were catalogued under a study of yellow fever vaccine responses in identical twins.

Sequenced: PBMCs. The J gene is TRBJ2-5, the V gene TRBV4-2; D is tentatively TRBD1 or TRBD2 (7 bases each). The sequence came from a woman under 30 in good health. The CDR3 DNA reads TGTGCCAGCAGCCAAGATTCAGGGGGGGGCCTTGAAGAGACCCAGTACTTC. Residues: CASSQDSGGGLEETQYF.